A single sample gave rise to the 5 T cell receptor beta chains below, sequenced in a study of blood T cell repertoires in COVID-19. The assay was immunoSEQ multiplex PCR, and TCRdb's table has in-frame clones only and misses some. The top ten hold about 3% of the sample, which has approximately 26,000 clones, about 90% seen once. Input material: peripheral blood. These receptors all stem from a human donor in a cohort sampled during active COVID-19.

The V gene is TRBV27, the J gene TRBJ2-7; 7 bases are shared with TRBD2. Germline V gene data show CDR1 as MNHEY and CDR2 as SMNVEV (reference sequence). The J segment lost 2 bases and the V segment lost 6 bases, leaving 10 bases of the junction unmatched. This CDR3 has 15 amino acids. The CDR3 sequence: CASSLTSVLAYEQYF. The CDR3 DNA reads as TGTGCCAGCAGCCTTACTAGCGTACTCGCCTACGAGCAGTACTTC.

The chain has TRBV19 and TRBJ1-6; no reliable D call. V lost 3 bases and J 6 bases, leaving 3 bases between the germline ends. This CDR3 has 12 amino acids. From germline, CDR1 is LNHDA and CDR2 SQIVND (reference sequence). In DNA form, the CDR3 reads TGTGCCAGTAGTATCGGTAATTCACCCCTCCACTTT. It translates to CASSIGNSPLHF.

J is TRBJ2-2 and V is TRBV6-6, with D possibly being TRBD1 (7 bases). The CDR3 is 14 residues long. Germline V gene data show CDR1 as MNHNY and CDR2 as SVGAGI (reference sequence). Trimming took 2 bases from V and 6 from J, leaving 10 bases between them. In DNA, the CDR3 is TGTGCCAGCAGTTACACAGGGGAGGCCGGGGAGCTGTTTTTT. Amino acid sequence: CASSYTGEAGELFF.

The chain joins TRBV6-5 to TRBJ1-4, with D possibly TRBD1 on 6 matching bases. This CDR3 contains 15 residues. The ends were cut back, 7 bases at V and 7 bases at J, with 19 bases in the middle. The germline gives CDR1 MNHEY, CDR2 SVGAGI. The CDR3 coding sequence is TGTGCCAGCACCGACAGGAGTGCCCCGCTTGAAAAACTGTTTTTT. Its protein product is CASTDRSAPLEKLFF.

For the CDR3, the DNA is TGTGCCAGCAGCCAAAATCTTCCTAGCGGGACCTTCGGGGAGACCCAGTACTTC. Its translation is CASSQNLPSGTFGETQYF. The chain has TRBV3-1 (or the pseudogene TRBV3-2) and TRBJ2-5; TRBD2 matches at 9 bases. This CDR3 region has 18 residues. CDR1 LGHDT and CDR2 YNNKEL come from the germline V gene (reference sequence). The junction had 15 bases not matched to a gene; V was cut back by 2 bases and J by 5 bases.